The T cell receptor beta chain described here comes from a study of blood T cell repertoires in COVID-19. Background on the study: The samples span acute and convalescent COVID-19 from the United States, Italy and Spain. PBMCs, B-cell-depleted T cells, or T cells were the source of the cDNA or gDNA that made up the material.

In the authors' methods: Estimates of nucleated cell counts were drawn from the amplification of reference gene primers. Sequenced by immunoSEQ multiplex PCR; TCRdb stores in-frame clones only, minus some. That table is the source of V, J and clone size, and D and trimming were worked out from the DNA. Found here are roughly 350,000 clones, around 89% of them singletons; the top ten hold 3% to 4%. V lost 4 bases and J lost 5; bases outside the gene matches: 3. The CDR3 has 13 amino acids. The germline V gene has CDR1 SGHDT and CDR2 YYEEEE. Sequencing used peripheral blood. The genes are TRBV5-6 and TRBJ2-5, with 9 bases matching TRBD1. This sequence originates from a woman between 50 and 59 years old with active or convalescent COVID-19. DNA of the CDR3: TGTGCCAGCAGCGTCGACAGGGGGGAGACCCAGTACTTC. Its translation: CASSVDRGETQYF.